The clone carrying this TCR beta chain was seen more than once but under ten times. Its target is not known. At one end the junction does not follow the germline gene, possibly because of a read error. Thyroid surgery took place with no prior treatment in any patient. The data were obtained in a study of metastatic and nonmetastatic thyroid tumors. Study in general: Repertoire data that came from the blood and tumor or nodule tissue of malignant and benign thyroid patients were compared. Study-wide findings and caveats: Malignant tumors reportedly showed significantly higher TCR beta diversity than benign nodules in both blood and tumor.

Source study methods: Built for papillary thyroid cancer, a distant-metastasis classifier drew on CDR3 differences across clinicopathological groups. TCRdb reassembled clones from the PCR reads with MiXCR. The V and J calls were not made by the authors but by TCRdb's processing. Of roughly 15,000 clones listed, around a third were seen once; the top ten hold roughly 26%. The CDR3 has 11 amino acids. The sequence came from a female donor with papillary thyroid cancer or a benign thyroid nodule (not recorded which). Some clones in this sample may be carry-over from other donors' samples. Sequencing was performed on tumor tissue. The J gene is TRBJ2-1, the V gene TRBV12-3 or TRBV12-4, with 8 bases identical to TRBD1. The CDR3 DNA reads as TGTGCCAGCACGAAACGGGACAGGAAGTCCTTC. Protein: CASTKRDRKSF.